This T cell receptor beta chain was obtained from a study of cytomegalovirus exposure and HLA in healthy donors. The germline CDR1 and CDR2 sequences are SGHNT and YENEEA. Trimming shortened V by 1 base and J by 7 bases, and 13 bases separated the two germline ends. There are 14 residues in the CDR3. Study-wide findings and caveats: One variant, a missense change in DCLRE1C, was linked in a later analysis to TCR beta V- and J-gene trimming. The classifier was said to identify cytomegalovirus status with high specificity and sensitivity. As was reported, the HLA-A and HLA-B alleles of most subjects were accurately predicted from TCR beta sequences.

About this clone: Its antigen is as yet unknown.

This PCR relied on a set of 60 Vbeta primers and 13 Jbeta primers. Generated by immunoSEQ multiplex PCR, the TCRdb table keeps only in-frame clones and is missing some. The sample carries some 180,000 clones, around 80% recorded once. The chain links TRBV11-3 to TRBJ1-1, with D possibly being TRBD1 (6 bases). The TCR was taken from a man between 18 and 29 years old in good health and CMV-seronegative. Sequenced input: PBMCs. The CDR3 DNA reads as TGTGCCAGCAGCTTAGCCTCGGACAGACATGAAGCTTTCTTT. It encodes CASSLASDRHEAFF.